The sample holds a few counts of the clone carrying this T cell receptor (beta chain). Its antigen remains unidentified. The data were obtained in a study of response to subunit inactivated influenza vaccine. Findings of the study overall: The authors suggested that few new T cells are recruited per seasonal influenza vaccination.

One entry per CDR3 protein results from TCRdb running MiXCR on the RT-PCR reads. Among roughly 570,000 distinct CDR3 sequences listed, around 15% were seen once. The CDR3 contains 15 residues. The V gene's germline CDR1 is SGDLS and CDR2 YYNGEE. Trimming removed 0 bases at V and 5 bases at J, with 15 bases between. The rearrangement uses TRBV9 and TRBJ2-7; D ambiguous. The source is a man aged 50-60 years who received an inactivated influenza vaccine. The starting material was PBMCs from blood, obtained less than 13 days after vaccination. The CDR3 here is CASSVDVGARDEQYF. In nucleotides, the CDR3 is TGTGCCAGCAGCGTAGATGTGGGCGCGAGAGACGAGCAGTACTTC.